This T cell receptor (beta chain) is from a study of PD-L1 blockade in urothelial cancer. Time point specified: peripheral blood 6 weeks after treatment start. Libraries were prepared by immunoSEQ multiplex PCR; TCRdb keeps only in-frame clonotypes and omits some of them. The table shows around 50,000 clones, with approximately 85% occurring only once. The sequencing here drew on PBMCs, taken around atezolizumab (anti-PD-L1) treatment. This clonotype was sampled from a man between 45 and 60 years old with urothelial cancer.

The CDR3 region has the DNA TGTGCCAGCAGCTTGGGGGGCGGACAGGGGTACACCGGGGAGCTGTTTTTT. Its protein product is CASSLGGGQGYTGELFF. The V and J genes are TRBV7-6 and TRBJ2-2; 9 bases match TRBD1. CDR1 SGHVS and CDR2 FNYEAQ come from the germline V gene. There are 17 residues in the CDR3. V dropped 3 bases and J dropped 3; count of bases not matched to a gene: 8.